Listed here are 9 T cell receptor beta chains from one sample, sequenced in a study of radiotherapy plus CTLA-4 blockade in lung cancer. The assay was immunoSEQ multiplex PCR, and TCRdb's table has in-frame clones only and misses some. This repertoire shows about 60,000 clones, about 72% found once; its top ten account for about 8%. This specimen was peripheral blood, taken from a patient treated with radiotherapy plus ipilimumab. All receptors derive from a human donor with non-small cell lung cancer whose response to radiotherapy plus ipilimumab could not be evaluated.

The chain is built from TRBV4-2 and TRBJ2-5; 12 bases agree with TRBD2. Germline loops: CDR1 LGHNA, CDR2 YNFKEQ. The ends lost 1 base at V and 5 bases at J; junction bases unmatched: 14. This CDR3 has 19 residues. This CDR3 reads CASSQGRLAGVGRGETQYF. CDR3 DNA: TGTGCCAGCAGCCAAGGCCGACTAGCGGGAGTAGGGCGTGGGGAGACCCAGTACTTC.

The table lists this clone with a few counts. This chain links TRBV7-9 with TRBJ2-5; D is ambiguous. The CDR3 contains 15 residues. V was clipped by 3 bases and J by 5 bases, with 16 bases between them. Germline V gene sequence: CDR1 SEHNR, CDR2 FQNEAQ (reference sequence). The CDR3 DNA is TGTGCCAGCAGCTTGCGATCCCTAACCCCCGAGACCCAGTACTTC. Its protein product is CASSLRSLTPETQYF.

This rearrangement joins TRBV6-5 to TRBJ2-2; D gene ambiguous. CDR3 length: 12 amino acids. CDR1 and CDR2 from the germline V gene are MNHEY and SVGAGI. The V end was cut by 8 bases, the J end by 3 bases, with 7 bases between. The CDR3 reads CASLPDTGELFF. The CDR3 DNA is TGTGCCAGCCTTCCTGACACCGGGGAGCTGTTTTTT.

This clone was seen only a few times. The chain links TRBV29-1 to TRBJ1-2; perhaps TRBD1 as D (5 bases). Germline lookup yields CDR1 SQVTM and CDR2 ANQGSEA. V was trimmed by 7 bases and J by 4 bases, leaving 19 bases between them. This CDR3 has 14 residues. The CDR3 protein is CSASRGGDGYGYTF. The DNA of the CDR3 is TGCAGCGCCTCCCGGGGGGGGGATGGCTATGGCTACACCTTC.

This clone turned up a few times. The genes are TRBV5-6 and TRBJ2-7; 10 bases are a match to TRBD1. The CDR3 sequence is 15 residues long. CDR1 and CDR2 from the germline V gene are SGHDT and YYEEEE. The ends lost 4 bases at V and 3 bases at J; junction bases unmatched: 7. DNA for the CDR3: TGTGCCAGCAGCCAAGGGACAGGGGCAGTCTACGAGCAGTACTTC. Translated, it gives CASSQGTGAVYEQYF.

A few counts support this clone. V usage is TRBV4-1 and J usage is TRBJ2-1; D is unresolved. The length of the CDR3 is 13 residues. V was clipped by 0 bases and J by 4 bases, with 4 bases between them. Germline CDR1 reads MGHRA; CDR2 reads YSYEKL. CDR3 amino acids: CASSQDSYNEQFF. CDR3 bases: TGCGCCAGCAGCCAAGACTCTTACAATGAGCAGTTCTTC.

This clone was counted only a few times. The rearrangement uses TRBV6-4 and TRBJ1-2; TRBD1 is a possible D gene (5 bases). The CDR3 extends over 13 amino acids. Germline V gene sequence: CDR1 MRHNA, CDR2 SNTAGT. Trimming pared 0 bases from V and 4 bases from J, leaving 6 bases between. The DNA of the CDR3 is TGTGCCAGCAGTGACTCGGGGGGCTATGGCTACACCTTC. Its translation is CASSDSGGYGYTF.

V is TRBV11-2 and J is TRBJ2-7, with 7 bases fitting TRBD1. The length of the CDR3 is 14 residues. Germline loops: CDR1 SGHAT, CDR2 FQNNGV. J lost 1 base, V lost 4 bases, and 4 bases had no gene match. The CDR3 bases are TGTGCCAGCAGCTGGGGACAGTCGTCCTACGAGCAGTACTTC. Amino acid sequence: CASSWGQSSYEQYF.

This clone was seen at least ten times. The rearrangement uses TRBV7-3 and TRBJ2-1; weak D call: TRBD1 (6 bases). CDR3 length: 16 amino acids. Germline CDR1 is SGHTA and CDR2 is FQGTGA. V lost 6 bases, J lost 2 bases, and 17 bases lay in between. This CDR3 reads CASSLKGVGAYNEQFF. Written as DNA, the CDR3 is TGTGCCAGCAGTCTGAAGGGGGTCGGGGCCTACAATGAGCAGTTCTTC.